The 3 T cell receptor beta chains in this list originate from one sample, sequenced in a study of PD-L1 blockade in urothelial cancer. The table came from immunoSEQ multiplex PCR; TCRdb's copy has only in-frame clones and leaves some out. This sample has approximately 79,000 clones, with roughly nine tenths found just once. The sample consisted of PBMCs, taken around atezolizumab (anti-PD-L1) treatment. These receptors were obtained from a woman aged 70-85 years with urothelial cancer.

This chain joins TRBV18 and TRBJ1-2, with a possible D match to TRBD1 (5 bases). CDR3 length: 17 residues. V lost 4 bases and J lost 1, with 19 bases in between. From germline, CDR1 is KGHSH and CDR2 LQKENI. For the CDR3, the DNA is TGTGCCAGCTCACGGGGGGACGGTATCCCACTTAACTATGGCTACACCTTC. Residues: CASSRGDGIPLNYGYTF.

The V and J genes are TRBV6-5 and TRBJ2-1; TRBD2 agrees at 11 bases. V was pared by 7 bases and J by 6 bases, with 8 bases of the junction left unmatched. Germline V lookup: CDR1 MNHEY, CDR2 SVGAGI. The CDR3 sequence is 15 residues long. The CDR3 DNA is TGTGCCAGCATCCATAGCGGGGGGGCCGGCAATGAGCAGTTCTTC. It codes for CASIHSGGAGNEQFF.

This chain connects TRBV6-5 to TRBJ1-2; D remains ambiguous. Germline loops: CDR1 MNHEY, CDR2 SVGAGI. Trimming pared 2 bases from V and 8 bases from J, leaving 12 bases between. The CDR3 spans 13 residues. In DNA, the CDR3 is TGTGCCAGCAGTTACGCCCGAGCGGGGGGCTACACCTTC. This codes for CASSYARAGGYTF.